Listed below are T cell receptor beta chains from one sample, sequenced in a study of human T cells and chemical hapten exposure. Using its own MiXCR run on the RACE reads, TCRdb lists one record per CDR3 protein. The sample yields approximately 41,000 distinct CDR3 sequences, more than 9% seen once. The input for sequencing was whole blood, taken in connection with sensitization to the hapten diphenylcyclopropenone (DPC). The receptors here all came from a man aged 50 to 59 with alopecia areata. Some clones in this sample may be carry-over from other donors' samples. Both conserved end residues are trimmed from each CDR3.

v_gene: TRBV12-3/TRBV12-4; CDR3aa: ASSLGSGYT
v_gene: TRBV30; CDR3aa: AWTGLGANEQF
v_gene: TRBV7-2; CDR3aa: ASSLGGLADETQY
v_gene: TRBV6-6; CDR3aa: ASREQGTGANVLT
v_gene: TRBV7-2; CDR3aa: ASSLEGGNYGYT
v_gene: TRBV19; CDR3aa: ASSIAGVLSGANVLT
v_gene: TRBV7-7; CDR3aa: ASSLTMMGAGGATGELF
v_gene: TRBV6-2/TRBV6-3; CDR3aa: ASSYPGSPGANVLT
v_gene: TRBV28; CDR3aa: ASRQRNSPLH
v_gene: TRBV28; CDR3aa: ASSSLAGVVDTQY
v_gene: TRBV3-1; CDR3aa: ASSQLRLVQETQY
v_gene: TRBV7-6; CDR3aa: ASSLSYGTSGRMY
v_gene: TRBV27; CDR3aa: ASSFSGGEQY
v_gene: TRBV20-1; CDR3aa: SARVAGGSYEQY
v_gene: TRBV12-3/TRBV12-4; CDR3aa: ASSSLAGAGRQF
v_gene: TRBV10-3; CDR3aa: AISESSGVYNEQF
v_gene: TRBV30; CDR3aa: AWGRDLDSNEQF
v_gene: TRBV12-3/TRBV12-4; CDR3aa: ASSLSGRAGEQF
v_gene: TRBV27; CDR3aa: ASSQRGDLNEKLF
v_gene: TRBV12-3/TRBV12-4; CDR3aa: ASSLLGAEAF
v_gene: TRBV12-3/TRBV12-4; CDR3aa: AVPGDDDSYNEQF
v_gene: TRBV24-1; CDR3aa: ATSDPTLYEQY
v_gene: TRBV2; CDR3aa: ASSDPVDTGELF
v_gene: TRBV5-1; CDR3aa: ASSLGRGLDEQY
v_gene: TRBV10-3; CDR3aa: AISDRGGGTDTQY
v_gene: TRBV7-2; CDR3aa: ASSLAGLAGIETQY